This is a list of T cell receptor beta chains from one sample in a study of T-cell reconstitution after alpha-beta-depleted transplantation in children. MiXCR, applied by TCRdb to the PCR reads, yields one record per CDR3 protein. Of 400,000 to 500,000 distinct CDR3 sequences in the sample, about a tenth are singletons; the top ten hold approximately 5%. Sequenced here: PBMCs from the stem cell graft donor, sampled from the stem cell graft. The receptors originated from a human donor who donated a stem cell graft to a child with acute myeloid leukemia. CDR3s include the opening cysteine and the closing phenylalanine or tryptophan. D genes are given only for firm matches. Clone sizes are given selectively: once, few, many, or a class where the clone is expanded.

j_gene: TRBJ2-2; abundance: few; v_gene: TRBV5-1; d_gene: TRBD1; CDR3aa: CASSMGTDELFF; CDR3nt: TGCGCCAGCAGCATGGGGACAGACGAGCTGTTTTTT
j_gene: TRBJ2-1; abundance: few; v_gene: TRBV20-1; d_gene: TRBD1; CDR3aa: CSARESDRGHNEQFF; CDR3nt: TGCAGTGCTAGAGAATCGGACAGGGGGCATAATGAGCAGTTCTTC
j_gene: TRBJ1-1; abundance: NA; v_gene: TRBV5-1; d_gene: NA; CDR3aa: CASSRVTRNTEAFF; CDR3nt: TGCGCCAGCAGCCGAGTTACAAGGAACACTGAAGCTTTCTTT
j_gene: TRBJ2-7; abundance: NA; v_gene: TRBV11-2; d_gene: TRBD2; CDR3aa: CASSFGLAAYEQYF; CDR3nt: TGTGCCAGCAGCTTCGGACTAGCGGCCTACGAGCAGTACTTC
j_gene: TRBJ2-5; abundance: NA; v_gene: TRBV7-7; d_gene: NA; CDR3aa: CASSFGFQETQYF; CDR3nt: TGTGCTAGCAGCTTCGGCTTTCAAGAGACCCAGTACTTC
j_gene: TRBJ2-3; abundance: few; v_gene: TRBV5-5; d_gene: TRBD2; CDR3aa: CASRLLLAGTTDTQYF; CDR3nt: TGTGCCAGCAGGCTCCTCCTAGCGGGGACCACAGATACGCAGTATTTT
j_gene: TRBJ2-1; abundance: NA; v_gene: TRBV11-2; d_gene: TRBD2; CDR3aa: CASRFNRLAADNEQFF; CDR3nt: TGTGCCAGCAGGTTTAATAGGCTAGCGGCTGACAATGAGCAGTTCTTC
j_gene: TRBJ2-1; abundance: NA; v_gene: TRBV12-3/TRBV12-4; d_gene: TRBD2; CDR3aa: CASSTHDSGTSLDEQFF; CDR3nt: TGTGCCAGCAGTACCCATGATTCCGGGACTAGCCTGGATGAGCAGTTCTTC
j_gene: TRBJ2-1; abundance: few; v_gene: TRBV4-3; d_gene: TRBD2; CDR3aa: CASSQEWGLASYNEQFF; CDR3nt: TGCGCCAGCAGCCAAGAGTGGGGACTAGCGAGTTACAATGAGCAGTTCTTC
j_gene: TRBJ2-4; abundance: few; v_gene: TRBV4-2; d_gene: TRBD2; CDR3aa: CASRREAGPSSGRANKNSQYF; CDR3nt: TGTGCCAGCAGAAGGGAGGCAGGGCCTTCTAGCGGGAGGGCCAACAAAAACAGTCAGTACTTC
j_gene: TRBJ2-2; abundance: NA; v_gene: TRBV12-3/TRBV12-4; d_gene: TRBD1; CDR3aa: CASSLRGQSTGELFF; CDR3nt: TGTGCCAGCAGTTTAAGGGGGCAAAGCACCGGGGAGCTGTTTTTT
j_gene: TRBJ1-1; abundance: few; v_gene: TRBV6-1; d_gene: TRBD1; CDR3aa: CASSSDRGGATEAFF; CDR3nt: TGTGCCAGCAGCTCCGACAGGGGAGGGGCCACTGAAGCTTTCTTT
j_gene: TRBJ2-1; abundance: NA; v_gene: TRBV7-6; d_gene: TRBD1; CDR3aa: CASSLVGQDSSYNEQFF; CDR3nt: TGTGCCAGCAGCTTAGTCGGACAGGACAGCTCCTACAATGAGCAGTTCTTC
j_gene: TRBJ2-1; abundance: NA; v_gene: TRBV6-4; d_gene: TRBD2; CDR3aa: CASSAATSGTYNEQFF; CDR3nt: TGTGCCAGCAGTGCCGCTACTAGCGGAACCTACAATGAGCAGTTCTTC
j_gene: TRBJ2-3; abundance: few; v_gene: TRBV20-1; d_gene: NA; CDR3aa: CSARDLGQYTDTQYF; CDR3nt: TGCAGTGCTAGAGATCTTGGACAGTACACAGATACGCAGTATTTT
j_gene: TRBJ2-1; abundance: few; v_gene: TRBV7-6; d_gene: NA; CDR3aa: CASLRQLGRSYNEQFF; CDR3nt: TGTGCCAGCCTTCGCCAGTTGGGAAGGTCCTACAATGAGCAGTTCTTC
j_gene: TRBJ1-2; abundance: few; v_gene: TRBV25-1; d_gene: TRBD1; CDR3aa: CASSEFVTGPNYGYTF; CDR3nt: TGTGCCAGCAGTGAATTCGTGACAGGGCCTAACTATGGCTACACCTTC
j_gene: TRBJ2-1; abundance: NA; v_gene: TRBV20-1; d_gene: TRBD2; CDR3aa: CSARWGGRGNEQFF; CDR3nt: TGCAGTGCTAGATGGGGCGGGAGGGGCAATGAGCAGTTCTTC
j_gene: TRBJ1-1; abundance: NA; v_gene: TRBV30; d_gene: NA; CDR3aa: CAWSGENTEAFF; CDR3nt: TGTGCCTGGAGTGGGGAAAACACTGAAGCTTTCTTT
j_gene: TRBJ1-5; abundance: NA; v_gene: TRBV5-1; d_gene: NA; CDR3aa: CASALGESNQPQHF; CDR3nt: TGCGCCAGCGCCCTGGGAGAAAGCAATCAGCCCCAGCATTTT
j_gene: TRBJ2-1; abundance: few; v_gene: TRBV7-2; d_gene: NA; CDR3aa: CASSLDAREQFF; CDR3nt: TGTGCCAGCAGCTTAGATGCACGGGAGCAGTTCTTC
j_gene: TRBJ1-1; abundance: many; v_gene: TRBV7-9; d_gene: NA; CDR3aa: CASSPAQGKNTEAFF; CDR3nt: TGTGCCAGCAGTCCCGCCCAGGGTAAGAACACTGAAGCTTTCTTT